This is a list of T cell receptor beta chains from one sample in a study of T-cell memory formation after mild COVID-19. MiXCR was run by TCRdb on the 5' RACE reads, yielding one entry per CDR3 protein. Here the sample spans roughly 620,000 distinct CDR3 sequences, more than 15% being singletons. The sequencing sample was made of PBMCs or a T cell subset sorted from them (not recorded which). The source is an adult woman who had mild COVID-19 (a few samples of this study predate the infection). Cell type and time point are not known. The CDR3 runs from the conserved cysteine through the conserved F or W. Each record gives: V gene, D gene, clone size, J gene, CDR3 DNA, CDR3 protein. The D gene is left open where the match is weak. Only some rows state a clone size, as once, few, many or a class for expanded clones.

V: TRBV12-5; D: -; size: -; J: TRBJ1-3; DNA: TGTGCTAGTGGTTCAGGTTGGGGAACTGGAAACACCATATATTTT; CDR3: CASGSGWGTGNTIYF
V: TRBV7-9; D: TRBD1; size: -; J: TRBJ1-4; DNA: TGTGCCAGCAGCTTGACAGGGGGCGGCGAAAAACTGTTTTTT; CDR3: CASSLTGGGEKLFF
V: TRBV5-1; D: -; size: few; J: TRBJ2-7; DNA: TGCGCCAGCAGCTTGGAAGAGAACGAGCAGTACTTC; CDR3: CASSLEENEQYF
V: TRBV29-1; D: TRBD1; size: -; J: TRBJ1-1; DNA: TGCAGCGTTGAGACAGGGTCGAACACTGAAGCTTTCTTT; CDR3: CSVETGSNTEAFF
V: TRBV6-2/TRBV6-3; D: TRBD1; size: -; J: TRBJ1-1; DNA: TGTGCCAGCAGTTATAGGGGGCTTCTTGAAGCTTTCTTT; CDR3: CASSYRGLLEAFF
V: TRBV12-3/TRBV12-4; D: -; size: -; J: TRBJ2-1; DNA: TGTGCCAGCAGGTACCTAGCGAACCCCTACAATGAGCAGTTCTTC; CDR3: CASRYLANPYNEQFF
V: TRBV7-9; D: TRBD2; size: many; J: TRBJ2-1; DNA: TGTGCCAGCAGCTCAGCTTCCGGGACTAGCGGGAGTATTGAGCAGTTCTTC; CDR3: CASSSASGTSGSIEQFF
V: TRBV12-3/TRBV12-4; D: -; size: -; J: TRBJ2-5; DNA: TGTGCCAGCAGTTTTGGGACTGCCTATGGAACCCAGTACTTC; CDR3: CASSFGTAYGTQYF
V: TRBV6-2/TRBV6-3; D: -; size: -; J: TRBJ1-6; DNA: TGTGCCAGCAGTTACGCGAATTCACCCCTCCACTTT; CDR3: CASSYANSPLHF
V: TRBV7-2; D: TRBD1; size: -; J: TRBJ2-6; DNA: TGTGCCAGCAGAACGACAGGGGGCGCAACTGGGGCCAACGTCCTGACTTTC; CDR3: CASRTTGGATGANVLTF
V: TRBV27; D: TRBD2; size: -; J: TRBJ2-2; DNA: TGTGCCAGCAGTTGGCAGTCGGGACTAGCGGGCACCGGGGAGCTGTTTTTT; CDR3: CASSWQSGLAGTGELFF
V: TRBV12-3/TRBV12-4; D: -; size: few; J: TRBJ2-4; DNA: TGTGCCAGCAGTTTTGTCCAGGGGATTGACAAAAACATTCAGTACTTC; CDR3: CASSFVQGIDKNIQYF
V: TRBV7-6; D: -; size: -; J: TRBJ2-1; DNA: TGTGCCAGCAGCTTAATGCAGGGCTACAATGAGCAGTTCTTC; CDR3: CASSLMQGYNEQFF
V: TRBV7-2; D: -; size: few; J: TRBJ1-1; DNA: TGTGCCAGCAGCTTAGGACAGAACATGAACACTGAAGCTTTCTTT; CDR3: CASSLGQNMNTEAFF
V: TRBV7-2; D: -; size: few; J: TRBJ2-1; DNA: TGTGCCAGCAGCTCCCCGGGGGGCGGAACATACAATGAGCAGTTCTTC; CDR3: CASSSPGGGTYNEQFF
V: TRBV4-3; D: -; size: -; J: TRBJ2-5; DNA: TGCGCCAGCAGCCTCGCACGATTCGGGGCCCAAGAGACCCAGTACTTC; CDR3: CASSLARFGAQETQYF